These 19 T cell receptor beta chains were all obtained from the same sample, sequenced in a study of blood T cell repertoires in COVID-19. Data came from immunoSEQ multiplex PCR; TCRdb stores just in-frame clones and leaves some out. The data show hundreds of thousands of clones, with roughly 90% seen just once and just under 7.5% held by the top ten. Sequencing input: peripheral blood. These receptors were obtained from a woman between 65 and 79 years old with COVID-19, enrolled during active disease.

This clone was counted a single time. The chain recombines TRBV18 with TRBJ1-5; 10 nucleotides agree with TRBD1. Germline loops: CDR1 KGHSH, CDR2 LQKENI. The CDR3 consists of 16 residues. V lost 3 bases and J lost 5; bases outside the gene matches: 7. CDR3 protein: CASSPGQGGKDQPQHF. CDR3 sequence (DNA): TGTGCCAGCTCACCCGGACAGGGGGGAAAGGATCAGCCCCAGCATTTT.

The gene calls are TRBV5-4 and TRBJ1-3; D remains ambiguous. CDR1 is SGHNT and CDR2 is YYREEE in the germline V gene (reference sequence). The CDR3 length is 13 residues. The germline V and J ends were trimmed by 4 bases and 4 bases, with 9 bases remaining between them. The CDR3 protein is CASSPVEGNTIYF. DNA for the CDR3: TGTGCCAGCAGCCCTGTGGAGGGAAACACCATATATTTT.

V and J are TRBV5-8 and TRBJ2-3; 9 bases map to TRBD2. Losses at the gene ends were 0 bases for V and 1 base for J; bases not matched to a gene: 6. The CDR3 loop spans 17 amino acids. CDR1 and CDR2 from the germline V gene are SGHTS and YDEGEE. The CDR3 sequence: CASSLGSGGGGTDTQYF. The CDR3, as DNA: TGTGCCAGCAGCTTGGGTAGCGGGGGTGGCGGCACAGATACGCAGTATTTT.

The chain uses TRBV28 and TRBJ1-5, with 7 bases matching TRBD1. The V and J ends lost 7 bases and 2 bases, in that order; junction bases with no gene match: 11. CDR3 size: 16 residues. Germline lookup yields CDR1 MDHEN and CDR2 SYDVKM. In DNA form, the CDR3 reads TGTGCCAGCACCCCAAGACAGGGAGGTCGCAATCAGCCCCAGCATTTT. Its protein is CASTPRQGGRNQPQHF.

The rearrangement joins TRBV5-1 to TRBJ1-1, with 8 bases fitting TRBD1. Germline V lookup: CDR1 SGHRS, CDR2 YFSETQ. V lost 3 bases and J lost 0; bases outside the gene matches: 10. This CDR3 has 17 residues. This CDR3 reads CASSSAGQGVVNTEAFF. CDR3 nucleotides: TGCGCCAGCAGCTCGGCTGGACAGGGAGTAGTGAACACTGAAGCTTTCTTT.

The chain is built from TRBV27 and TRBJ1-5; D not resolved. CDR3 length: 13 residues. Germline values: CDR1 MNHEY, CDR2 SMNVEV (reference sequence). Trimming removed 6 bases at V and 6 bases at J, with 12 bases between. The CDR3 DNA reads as TGTGCCAGCAGCTTGGCCTGGAGTCAGCCCCAGCATTTT. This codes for CASSLAWSQPQHF.

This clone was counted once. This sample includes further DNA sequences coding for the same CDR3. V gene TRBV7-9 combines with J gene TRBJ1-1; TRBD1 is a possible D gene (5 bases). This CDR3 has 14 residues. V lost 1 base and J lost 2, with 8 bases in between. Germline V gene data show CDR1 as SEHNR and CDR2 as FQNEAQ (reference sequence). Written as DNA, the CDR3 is TGTGCCAGCAGCTTAGGACAGCCCAACACTGAAGCTTTCTTT. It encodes CASSLGQPNTEAFF.

The DNA for the CDR3 is TGTGCCAGCAGTTTTTCGTCAGGGTTCGGGACTAGTGGCTACACCTTC. This sequence encodes CASSFSSGFGTSGYTF. The chain recombines TRBV27 with TRBJ1-2, with D perhaps TRBD1 (5 bases). This CDR3 has 16 residues. V lost 3 bases and J 7 bases, leaving 21 bases between the germline ends. From germline, CDR1 is MNHEY and CDR2 SMNVEV (reference sequence).

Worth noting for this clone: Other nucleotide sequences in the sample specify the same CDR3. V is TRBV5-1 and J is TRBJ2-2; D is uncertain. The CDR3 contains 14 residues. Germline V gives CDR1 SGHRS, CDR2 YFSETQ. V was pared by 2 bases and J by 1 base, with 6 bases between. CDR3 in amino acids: CASSFRGNTGELFF. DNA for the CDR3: TGCGCCAGCAGCTTTCGAGGGAACACCGGGGAGCTGTTTTTT. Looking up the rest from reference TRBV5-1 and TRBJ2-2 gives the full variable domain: KAGVTQTPRYLIKTRGQQVTLSCSPISGHRSVSWYQQTPGQGLQFLFEYFSETQRNKGNFPGRFSGRQFSNSRSEMNVSTLELGDSALYLCASSFRGNTGELFFGEGSRLTVL.

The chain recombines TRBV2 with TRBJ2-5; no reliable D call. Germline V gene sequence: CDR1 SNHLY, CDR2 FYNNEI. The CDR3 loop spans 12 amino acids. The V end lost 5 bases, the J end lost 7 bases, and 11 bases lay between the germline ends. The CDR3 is CASSSRPGTQYF. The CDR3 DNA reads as TGTGCCAGCAGTTCAAGGCCGGGGACCCAGTACTTC.

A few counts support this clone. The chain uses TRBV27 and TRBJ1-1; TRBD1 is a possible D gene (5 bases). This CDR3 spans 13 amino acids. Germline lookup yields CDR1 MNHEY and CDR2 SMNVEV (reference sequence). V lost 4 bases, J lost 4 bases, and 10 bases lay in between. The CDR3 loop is CASSYQGLTEAFF. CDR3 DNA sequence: TGTGCCAGCAGTTATCAGGGACTCACTGAAGCTTTCTTT.

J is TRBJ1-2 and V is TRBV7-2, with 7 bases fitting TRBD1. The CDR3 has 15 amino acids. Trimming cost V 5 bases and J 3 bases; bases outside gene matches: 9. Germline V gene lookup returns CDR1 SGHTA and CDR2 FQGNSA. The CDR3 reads CASSHGTGDYYGYTF. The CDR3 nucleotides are TGTGCCAGCAGCCACGGTACAGGGGACTACTATGGCTACACCTTC.

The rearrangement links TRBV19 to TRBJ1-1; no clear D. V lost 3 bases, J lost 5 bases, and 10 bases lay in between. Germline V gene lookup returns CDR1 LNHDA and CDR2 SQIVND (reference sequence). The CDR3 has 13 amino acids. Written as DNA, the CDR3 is TGTGCCAGTAGTATGGCCCTCAGGACTGAAGCTTTCTTT. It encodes CASSMALRTEAFF.

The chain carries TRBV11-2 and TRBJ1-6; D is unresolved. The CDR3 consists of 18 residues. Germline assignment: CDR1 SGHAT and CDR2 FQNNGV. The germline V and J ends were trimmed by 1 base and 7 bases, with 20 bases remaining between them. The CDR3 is CASSLGVMSGIGNSPLHF. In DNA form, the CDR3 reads TGTGCCAGCAGCTTAGGGGTAATGTCCGGGATTGGCAATTCACCCCTCCACTTT.

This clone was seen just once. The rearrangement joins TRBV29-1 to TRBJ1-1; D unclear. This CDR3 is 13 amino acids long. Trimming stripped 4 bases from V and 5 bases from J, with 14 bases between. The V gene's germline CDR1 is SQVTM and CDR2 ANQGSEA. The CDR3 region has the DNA TGCAGCGTTGGACTGGGAGGATGGACTGAAGCTTTCTTT. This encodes CSVGLGGWTEAFF.

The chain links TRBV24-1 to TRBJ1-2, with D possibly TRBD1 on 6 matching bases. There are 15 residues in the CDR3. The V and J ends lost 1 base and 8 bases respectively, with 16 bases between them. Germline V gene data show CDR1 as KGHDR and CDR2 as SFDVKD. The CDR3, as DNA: TGTGCCACCAGTGATTTCGAAACAGGGTATTGGGGCTACACCTTC. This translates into CATSDFETGYWGYTF.

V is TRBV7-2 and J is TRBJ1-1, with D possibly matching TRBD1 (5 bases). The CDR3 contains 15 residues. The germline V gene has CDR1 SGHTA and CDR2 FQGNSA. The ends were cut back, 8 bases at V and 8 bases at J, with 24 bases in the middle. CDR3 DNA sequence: TGTGCCAGCCGGCCTACATCCGGGACTCCCCGAGAAGCTTTCTTT. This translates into CASRPTSGTPREAFF.

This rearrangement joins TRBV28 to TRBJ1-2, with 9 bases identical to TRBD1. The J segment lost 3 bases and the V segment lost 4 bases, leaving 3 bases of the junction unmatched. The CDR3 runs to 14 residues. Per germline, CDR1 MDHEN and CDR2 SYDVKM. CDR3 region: CASSSQGADYGYTF. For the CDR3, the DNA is TGTGCCAGCAGTTCACAGGGGGCCGACTATGGCTACACCTTC.

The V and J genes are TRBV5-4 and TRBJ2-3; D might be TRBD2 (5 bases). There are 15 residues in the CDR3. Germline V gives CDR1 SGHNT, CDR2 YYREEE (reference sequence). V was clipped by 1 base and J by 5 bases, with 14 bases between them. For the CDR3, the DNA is TGTGCCAGCAGCTTGATGACTACACCCATAGATACGCAGTATTTT. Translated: CASSLMTTPIDTQYF.